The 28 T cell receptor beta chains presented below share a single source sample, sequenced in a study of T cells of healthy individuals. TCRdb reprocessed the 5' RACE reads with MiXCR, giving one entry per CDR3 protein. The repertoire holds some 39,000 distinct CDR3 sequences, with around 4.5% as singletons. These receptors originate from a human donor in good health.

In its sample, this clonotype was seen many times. Here the CDR3 reads CASSPGLYPGSYEQYF. The CDR3 DNA follows: TGTGCCAGCAGCCCTGGACTGTACCCGGGCTCCTACGAGCAGTACTTC. This chain links TRBV5-5 with TRBJ2-7, with D perhaps TRBD2 (5 bases). The germline gives CDR1 SGHKS, CDR2 YYEKEE (reference sequence). This CDR3 has 16 residues. The V gene lost 4 bases and the J gene lost 0 bases, with 17 bases spanning the gap.

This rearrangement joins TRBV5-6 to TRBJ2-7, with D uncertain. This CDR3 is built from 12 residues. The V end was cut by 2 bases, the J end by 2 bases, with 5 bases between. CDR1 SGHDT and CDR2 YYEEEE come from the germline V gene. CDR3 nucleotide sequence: TGTGCCAGCAGCTTATCGGCCTACGAGCAGTACTTC. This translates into CASSLSAYEQYF.

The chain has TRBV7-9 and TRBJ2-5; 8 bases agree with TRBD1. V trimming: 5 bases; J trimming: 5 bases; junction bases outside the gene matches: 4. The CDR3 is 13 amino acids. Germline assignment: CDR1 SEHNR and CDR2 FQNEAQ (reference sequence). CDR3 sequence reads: CASSPGGAETQYF. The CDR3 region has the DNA TGTGCCAGCAGCCCAGGGGGCGCGGAGACCCAGTACTTC.

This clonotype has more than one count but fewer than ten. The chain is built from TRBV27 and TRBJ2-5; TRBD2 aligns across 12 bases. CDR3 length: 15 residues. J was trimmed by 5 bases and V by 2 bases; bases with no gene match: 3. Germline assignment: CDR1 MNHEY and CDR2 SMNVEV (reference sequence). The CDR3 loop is CASSLLAGGQETQYF. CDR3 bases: TGTGCCAGCAGTTTACTAGCGGGGGGGCAGGAGACCCAGTACTTC.

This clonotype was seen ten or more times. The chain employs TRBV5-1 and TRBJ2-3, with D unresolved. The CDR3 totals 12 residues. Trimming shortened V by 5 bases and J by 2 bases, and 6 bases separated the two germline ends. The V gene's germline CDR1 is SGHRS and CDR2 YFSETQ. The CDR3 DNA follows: TGCGCCAGCAGAGTATCCACAGATACGCAGTATTTT. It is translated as CASRVSTDTQYF.

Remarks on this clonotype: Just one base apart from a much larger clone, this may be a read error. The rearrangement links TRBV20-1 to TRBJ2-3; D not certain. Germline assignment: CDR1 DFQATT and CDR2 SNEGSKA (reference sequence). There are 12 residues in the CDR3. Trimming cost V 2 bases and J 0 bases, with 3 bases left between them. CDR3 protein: CSARISTDTQYF. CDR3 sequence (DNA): TGCAGTGCTAGAATAAGCACAGATACGCAGTATTTT.

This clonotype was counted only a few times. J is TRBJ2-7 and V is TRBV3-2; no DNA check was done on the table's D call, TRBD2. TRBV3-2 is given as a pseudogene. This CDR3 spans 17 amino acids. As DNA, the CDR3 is TGTGCCAGCAGCTGTAATCTTGGGACTAGCGAGGTCTACGAGCAGTACTTC. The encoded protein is CASSCNLGTSEVYEQYF.

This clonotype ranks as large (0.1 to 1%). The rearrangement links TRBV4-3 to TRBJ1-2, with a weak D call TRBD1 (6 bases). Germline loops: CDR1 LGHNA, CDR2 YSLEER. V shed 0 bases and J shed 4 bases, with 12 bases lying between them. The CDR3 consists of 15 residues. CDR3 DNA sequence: TGCGCCAGCAGCCAAGAGCTGCAGGGGCTCTATGGCTACACCTTC. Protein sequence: CASSQELQGLYGYTF.

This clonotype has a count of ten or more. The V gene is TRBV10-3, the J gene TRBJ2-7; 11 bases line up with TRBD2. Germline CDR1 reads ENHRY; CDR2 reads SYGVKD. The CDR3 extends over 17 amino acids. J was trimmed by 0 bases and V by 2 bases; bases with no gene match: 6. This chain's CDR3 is CAISEPGLAESSYEQYF. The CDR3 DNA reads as TGTGCCATCAGTGAGCCGGGACTAGCGGAAAGCTCCTACGAGCAGTACTTC.

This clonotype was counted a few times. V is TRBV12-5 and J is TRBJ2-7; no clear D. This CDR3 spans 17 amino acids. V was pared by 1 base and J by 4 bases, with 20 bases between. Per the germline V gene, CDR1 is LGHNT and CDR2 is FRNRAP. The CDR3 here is CASGLDQGWGKPYEQYF. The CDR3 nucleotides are TGTGCTAGTGGTTTGGACCAAGGGTGGGGTAAACCGTACGAGCAGTACTTC.

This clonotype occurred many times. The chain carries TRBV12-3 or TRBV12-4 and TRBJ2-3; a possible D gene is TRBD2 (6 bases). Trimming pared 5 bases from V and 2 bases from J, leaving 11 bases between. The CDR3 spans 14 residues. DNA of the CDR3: TGTGCCAGCAGTCCGACTAGGTTCACAGATACGCAGTATTTT. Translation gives CASSPTRFTDTQYF.

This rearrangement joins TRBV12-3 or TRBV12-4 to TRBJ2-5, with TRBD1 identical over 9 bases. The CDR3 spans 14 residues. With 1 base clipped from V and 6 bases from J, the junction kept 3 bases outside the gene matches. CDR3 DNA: TGTGCCAGCAGTTTAGAGGACAGGGGAAAGACCCAGTACTTC. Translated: CASSLEDRGKTQYF.

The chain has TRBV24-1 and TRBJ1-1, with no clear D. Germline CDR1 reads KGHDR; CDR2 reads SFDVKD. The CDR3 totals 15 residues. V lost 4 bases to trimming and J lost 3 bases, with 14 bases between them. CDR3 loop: CATSESAKGDTEAFF. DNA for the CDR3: TGTGCCACCAGTGAATCGGCCAAGGGCGACACTGAAGCTTTCTTT.

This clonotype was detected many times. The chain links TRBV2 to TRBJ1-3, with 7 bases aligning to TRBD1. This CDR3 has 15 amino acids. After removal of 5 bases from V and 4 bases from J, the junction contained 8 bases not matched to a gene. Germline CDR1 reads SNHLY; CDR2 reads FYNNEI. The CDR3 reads CASSTRQGAGNTIYF. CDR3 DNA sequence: TGTGCCAGCAGTACAAGACAGGGTGCCGGAAACACCATATATTTT.

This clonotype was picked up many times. CDR3 DNA sequence: TGTGCCAGCAGTTACCGACTAGCGCGGTCCTACGAGCAGTACTTC. Protein product: CASSYRLARSYEQYF. V and J are TRBV7-2 and TRBJ2-7; 8 positions agree with TRBD2. The ends lost 6 bases at V and 1 base at J; junction bases unmatched: 8. Per the germline V gene, CDR1 is SGHTA and CDR2 is FQGNSA. There are 15 residues in the CDR3.

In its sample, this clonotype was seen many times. For the CDR3, the DNA is TGTGCCAGCAGAACCGGGGCGGGAGCTTTCTTT. Its translation: CASRTGAGAFF. The rearrangement uses TRBV11-2 and TRBJ1-1; D possibly corresponds to TRBD1 (5 bases). V lost 6 bases and J lost 10, with 12 bases in between. Germline values: CDR1 SGHAT, CDR2 FQNNGV. The CDR3 contains 11 residues.

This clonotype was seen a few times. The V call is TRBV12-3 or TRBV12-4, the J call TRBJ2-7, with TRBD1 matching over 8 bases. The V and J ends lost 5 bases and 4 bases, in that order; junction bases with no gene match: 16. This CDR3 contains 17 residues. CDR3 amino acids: CASSPDFGTGDQYEQYF. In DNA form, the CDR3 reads TGTGCCAGCAGTCCCGACTTCGGGACAGGAGATCAATACGAGCAGTACTTC.

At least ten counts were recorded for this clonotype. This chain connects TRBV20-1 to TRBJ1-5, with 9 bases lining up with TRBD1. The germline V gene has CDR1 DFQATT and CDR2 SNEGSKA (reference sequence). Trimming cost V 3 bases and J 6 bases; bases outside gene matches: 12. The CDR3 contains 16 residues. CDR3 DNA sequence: TGCAGTGCTAGTCAACCCACAGGGGGCTGGGTTCAGCCCCAGCATTTT. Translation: CSASQPTGGWVQPQHF.

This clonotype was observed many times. The CDR3 loop is CASSSFGAPYEQYF. DNA for the CDR3: TGTGCCAGCAGTTCTTTCGGGGCTCCCTACGAGCAGTACTTC. This chain joins TRBV12-3 or TRBV12-4 and TRBJ2-7; D is perhaps TRBD1 or TRBD2 (5 bases each). The V gene lost 4 bases and the J gene lost 2 bases, with 12 bases spanning the gap. This CDR3 has 14 residues.

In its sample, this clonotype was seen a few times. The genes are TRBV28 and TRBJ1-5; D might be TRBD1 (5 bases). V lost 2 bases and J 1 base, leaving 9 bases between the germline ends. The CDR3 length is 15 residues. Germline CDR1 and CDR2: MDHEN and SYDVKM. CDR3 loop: CASSLTGGSNQPQHF. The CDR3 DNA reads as TGTGCCAGCAGTTTAACGGGGGGAAGCAATCAGCCCCAGCATTTT.

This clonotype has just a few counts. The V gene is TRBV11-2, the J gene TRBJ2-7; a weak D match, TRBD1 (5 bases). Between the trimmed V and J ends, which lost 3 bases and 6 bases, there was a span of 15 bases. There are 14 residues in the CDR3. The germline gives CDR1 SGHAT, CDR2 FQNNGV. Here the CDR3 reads CASSLAGRIAEQYF. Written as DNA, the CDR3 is TGTGCCAGCAGCTTGGCAGGGCGGATAGCCGAGCAGTACTTC.

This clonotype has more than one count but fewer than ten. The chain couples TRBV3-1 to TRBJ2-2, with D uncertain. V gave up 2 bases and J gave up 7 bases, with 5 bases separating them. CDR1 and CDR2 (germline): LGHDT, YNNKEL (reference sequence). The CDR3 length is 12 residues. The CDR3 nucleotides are TGTGCCAGCAGCCAATTAGGCGGGGAGCTGTTTTTT. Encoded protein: CASSQLGGELFF.

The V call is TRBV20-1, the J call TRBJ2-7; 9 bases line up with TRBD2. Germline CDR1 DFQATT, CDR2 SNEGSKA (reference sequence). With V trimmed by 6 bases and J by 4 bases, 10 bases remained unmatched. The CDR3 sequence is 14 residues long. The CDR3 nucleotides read TGCAGTGCCCCCGAGGTAGCGGGAGTGTACGAGCAGTACTTC. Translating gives CSAPEVAGVYEQYF.

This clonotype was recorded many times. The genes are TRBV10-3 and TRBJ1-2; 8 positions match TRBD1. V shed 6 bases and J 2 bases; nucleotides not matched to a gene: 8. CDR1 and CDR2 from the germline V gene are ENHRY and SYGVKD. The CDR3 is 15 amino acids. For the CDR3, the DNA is TGTGCCATCAGAGAACAGGGGGGGTCCAACTATGGCTACACCTTC. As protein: CAIREQGGSNYGYTF.

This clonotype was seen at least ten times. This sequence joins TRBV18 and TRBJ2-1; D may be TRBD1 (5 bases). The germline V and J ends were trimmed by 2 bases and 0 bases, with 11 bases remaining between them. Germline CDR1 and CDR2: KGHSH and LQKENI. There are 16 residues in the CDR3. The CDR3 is CASSPWGGNSYNEQFF. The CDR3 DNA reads TGTGCCAGCTCACCATGGGGCGGAAACTCCTACAATGAGCAGTTCTTC.

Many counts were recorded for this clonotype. The CDR3 nucleotides read TGTGCCAGCAGTTATAGGAGGGACAACTGGAAGACCCAGTACTTC. The encoded protein is CASSYRRDNWKTQYF. The V call is TRBV6-2 or TRBV6-3, the J call TRBJ2-5; D could derive from TRBD1 or TRBD2 (6 bases each). The CDR3 covers 15 residues. Trimming stripped 3 bases from V and 6 bases from J, with 17 bases between. Germline loops: CDR1 MNHEY, CDR2 SVGEGT.

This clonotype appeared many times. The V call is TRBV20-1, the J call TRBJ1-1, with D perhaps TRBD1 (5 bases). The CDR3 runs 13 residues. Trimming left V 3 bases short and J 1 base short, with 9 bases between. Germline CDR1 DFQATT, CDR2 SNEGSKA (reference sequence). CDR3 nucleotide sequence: TGCAGTGCTAGGGACACAGGGAACACTGAAGCTTTCTTT. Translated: CSARDTGNTEAFF.

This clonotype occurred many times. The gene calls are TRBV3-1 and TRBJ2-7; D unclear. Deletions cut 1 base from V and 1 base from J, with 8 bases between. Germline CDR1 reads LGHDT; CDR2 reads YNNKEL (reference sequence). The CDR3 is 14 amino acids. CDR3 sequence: CASSQVQNSYEQYF. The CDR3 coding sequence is TGTGCCAGCAGCCAAGTGCAGAATTCCTACGAGCAGTACTTC.